The source of this TCR beta chain is a study of cytomegalovirus exposure and HLA in healthy donors. Study-wide findings and caveats: Among TCR beta chains, those listed as cytomegalovirus-associated numbered around 180. It was confirmed in vitro that a few of the CMV-associated chains were specific for CMV antigens.

The PCR had 60 Vbeta and 13 Jbeta primers. Clones were sequenced by immunoSEQ multiplex PCR, and TCRdb holds only the in-frame ones, with some missing. In the table there are 100,000 to 150,000 clones, 80% to 90% of which are singletons. The junction had 10 bases not matched to a gene; V was cut back by 0 bases and J by 3 bases. CDR3 length equals 18 residues. Per the germline V gene, CDR1 is MGHRA and CDR2 is YSYEKL. Notes on this clone: Its antigen is currently unknown.

This TCR was recovered from a woman aged 25 to 45 in good health and CMV-seronegative. Input material: PBMCs. V gene TRBV4-1 combines with J gene TRBJ1-4; 7 positions match TRBD1. This CDR3 is CASSQEKGGIGPNEKLFF. As DNA, the CDR3 is TGCGCCAGCAGCCAAGAAAAAGGGGGCATCGGGCCTAATGAAAAACTGTTTTTT.